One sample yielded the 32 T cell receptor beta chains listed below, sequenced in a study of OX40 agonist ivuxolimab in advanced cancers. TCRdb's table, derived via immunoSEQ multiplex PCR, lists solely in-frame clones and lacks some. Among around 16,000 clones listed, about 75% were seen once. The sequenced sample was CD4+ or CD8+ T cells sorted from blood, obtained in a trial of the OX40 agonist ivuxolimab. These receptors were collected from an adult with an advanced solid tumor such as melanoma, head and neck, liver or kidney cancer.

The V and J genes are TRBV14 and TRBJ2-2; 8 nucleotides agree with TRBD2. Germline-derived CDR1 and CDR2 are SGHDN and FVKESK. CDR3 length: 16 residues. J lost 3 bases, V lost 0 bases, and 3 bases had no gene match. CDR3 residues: CASSQEGTRYTGELFF. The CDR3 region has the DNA TGTGCCAGCAGCCAAGAAGGGACTAGATACACCGGGGAGCTGTTTTTT.

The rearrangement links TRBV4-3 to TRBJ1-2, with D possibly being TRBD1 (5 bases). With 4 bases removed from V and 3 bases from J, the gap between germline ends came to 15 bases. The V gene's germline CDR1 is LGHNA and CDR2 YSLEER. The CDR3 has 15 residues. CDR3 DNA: TGCGCCAGCAGCCCTTCCCCGGGGGATCACTATGGCTACACCTTC. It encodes CASSPSPGDHYGYTF.

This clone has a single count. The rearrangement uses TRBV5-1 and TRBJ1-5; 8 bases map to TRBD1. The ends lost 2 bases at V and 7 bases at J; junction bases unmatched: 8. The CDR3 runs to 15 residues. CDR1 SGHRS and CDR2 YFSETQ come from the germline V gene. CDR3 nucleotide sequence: TGCGCCAGCAGCTTTTCAGGGGGCGAGTCGCAGCCCCAGCATTTT. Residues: CASSFSGGESQPQHF.

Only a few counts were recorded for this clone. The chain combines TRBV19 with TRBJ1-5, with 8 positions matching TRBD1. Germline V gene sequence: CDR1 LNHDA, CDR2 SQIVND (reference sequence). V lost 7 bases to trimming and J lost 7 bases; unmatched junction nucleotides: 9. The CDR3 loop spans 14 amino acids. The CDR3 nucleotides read TGTGCCAGTACCTCGGACAGGGCGCACCAGCCCCAGCATTTT. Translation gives CASTSDRAHQPQHF.

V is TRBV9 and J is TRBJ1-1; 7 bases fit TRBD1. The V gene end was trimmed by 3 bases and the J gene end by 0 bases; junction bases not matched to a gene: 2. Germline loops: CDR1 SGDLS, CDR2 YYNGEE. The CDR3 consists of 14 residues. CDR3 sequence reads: CASSAGQMNTEAFF. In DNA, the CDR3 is TGTGCCAGCAGCGCGGGACAGATGAACACTGAAGCTTTCTTT.

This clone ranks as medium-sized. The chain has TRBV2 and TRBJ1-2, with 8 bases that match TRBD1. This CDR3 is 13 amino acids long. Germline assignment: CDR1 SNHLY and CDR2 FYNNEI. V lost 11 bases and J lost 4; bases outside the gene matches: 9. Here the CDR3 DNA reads TGTGCCTTCACCGGGACAGGTGGCTATGGCTACACCTTC. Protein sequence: CAFTGTGGYGYTF.

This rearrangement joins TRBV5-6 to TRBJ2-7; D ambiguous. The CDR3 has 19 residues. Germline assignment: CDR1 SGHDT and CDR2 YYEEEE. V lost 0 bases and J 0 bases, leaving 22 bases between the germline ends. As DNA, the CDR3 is TGTGCCAGCAGCTTGGATCGGTTTCGATATACCCTCGACTCCTACGAGCAGTACTTC. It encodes CASSLDRFRYTLDSYEQYF. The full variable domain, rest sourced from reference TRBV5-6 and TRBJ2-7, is DAGVTQSPTHLIKTRGQQVTLRCSPKSGHDTVSWYQQALGQGPQFIFQYYEEEERQRGNFPDRFSGHQFPNYSSELNVNALLLGDSALYLCASSLDRFRYTLDSYEQYFGPGTRLTVT.

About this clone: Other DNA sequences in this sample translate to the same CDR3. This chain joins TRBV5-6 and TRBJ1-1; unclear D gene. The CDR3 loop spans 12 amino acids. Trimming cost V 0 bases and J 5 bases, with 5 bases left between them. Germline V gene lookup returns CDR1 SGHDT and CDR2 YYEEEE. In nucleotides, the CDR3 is TGTGCCAGCAGCTTGGGGGATACTGAAGCTTTCTTT. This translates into CASSLGDTEAFF.

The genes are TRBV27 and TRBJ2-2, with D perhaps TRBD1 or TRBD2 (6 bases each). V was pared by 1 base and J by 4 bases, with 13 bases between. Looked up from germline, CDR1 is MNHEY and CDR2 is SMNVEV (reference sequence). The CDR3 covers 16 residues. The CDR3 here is CASSLLGGSGTGELFF. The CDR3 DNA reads TGTGCCAGCAGTTTATTAGGGGGGTCGGGCACCGGGGAGCTGTTTTTT.

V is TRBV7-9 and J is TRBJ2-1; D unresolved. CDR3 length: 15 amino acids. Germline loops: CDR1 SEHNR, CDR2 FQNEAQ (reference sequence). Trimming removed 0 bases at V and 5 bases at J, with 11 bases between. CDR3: CASSLAHHNHNEQFF. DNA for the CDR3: TGTGCCAGCAGCTTAGCGCATCACAACCACAATGAGCAGTTCTTC.

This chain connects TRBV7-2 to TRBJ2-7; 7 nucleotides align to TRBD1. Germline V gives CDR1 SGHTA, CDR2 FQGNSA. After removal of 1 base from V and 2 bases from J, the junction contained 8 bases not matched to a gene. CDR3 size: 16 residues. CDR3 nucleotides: TGTGCCAGCAGCTTAGGCAGAAGACAGGGTGCCTACGAGCAGTACTTC. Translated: CASSLGRRQGAYEQYF.

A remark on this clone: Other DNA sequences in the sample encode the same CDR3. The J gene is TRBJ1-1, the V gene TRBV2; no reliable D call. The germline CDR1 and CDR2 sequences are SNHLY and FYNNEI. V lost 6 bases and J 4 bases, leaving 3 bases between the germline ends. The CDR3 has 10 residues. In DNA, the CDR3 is TGTGCCAGCAGGGGCACTGAAGCTTTCTTT. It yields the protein CASRGTEAFF.

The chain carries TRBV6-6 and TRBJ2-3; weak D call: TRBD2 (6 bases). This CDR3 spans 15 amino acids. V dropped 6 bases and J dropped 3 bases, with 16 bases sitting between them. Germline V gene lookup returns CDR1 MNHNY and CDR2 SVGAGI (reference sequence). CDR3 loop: CASSLSGVGTDTQYF. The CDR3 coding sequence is TGTGCCAGCAGCCTTTCGGGGGTGGGGACAGATACGCAGTATTTT.

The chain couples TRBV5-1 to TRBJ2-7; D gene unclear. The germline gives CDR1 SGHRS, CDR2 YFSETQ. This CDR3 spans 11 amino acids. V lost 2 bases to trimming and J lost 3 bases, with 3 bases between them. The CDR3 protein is CASSLYYEQYF. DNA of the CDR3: TGCGCCAGCAGCTTATACTACGAGCAGTACTTC.

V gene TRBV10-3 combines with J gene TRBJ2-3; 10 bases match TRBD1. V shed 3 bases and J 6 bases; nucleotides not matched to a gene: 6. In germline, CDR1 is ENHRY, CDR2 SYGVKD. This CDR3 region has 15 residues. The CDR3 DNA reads TGTGCCATCAGTGACAGGGACAGGGGATGGGATACGCAGTATTTT. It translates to CAISDRDRGWDTQYF.

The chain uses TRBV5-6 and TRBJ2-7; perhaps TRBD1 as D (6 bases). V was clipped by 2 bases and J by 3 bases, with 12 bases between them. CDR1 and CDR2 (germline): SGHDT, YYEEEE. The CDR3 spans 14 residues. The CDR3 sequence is CASSLQGPGYEQYF. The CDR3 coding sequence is TGTGCCAGCAGCTTACAGGGACCGGGCTACGAGCAGTACTTC. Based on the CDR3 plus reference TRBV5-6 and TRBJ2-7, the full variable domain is DAGVTQSPTHLIKTRGQQVTLRCSPKSGHDTVSWYQQALGQGPQFIFQYYEEEERQRGNFPDRFSGHQFPNYSSELNVNALLLGDSALYLCASSLQGPGYEQYFGPGTRLTVT.

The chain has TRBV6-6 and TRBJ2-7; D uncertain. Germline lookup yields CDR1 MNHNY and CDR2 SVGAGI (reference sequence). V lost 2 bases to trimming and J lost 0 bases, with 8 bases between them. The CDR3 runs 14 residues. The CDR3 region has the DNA TGTGCCAGCAGTTACGCGGCAGGCTCCTACGAGCAGTACTTC. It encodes CASSYAAGSYEQYF.

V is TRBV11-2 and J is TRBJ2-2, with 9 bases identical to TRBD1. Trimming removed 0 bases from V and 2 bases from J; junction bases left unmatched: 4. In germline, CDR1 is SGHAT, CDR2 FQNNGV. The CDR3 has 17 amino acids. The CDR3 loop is CASSLDWTGENTGELFF. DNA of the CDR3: TGTGCCAGCAGCTTAGATTGGACAGGGGAAAACACCGGGGAGCTGTTTTTT.

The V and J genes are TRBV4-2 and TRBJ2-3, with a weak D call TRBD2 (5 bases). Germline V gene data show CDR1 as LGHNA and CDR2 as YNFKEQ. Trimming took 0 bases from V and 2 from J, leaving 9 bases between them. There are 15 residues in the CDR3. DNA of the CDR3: TGTGCCAGCAGCCAAGAGCGGACTTCCACAGATACGCAGTATTTT. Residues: CASSQERTSTDTQYF.

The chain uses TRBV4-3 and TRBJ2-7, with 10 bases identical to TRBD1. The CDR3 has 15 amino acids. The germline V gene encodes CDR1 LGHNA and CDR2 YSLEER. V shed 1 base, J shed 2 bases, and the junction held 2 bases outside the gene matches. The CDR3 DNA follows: TGCGCCAGCAGCCAAGGGACAGGGGGTGCCTACGAGCAGTACTTC. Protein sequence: CASSQGTGGAYEQYF.

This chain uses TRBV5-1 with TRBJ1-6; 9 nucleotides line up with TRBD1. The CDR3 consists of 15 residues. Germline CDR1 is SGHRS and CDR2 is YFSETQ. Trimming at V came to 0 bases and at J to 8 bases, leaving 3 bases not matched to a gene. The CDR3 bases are TGCGCCAGCAGCTTGGACAGGGGGCGGCATTCACCCCTCCACTTT. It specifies CASSLDRGRHSPLHF.

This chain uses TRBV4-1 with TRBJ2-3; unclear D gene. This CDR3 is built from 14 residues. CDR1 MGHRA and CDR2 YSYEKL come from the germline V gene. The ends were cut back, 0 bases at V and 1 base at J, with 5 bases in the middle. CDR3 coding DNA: TGCGCCAGCAGCCAAGATGGAGGCACAGATACGCAGTATTTT. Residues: CASSQDGGTDTQYF.

The DNA for the CDR3 is TGTGCCAGCAGTTCAATAGCGGGGGGATACAATGAGCAGTTCTTC. As protein: CASSSIAGGYNEQFF. The chain joins TRBV6-5 to TRBJ2-1; TRBD2 matches at 10 bases. This CDR3 region has 15 residues. In germline, CDR1 is MNHEY, CDR2 SVGAGI. Losses at the gene ends were 4 bases for V and 4 bases for J; bases not matched to a gene: 4.

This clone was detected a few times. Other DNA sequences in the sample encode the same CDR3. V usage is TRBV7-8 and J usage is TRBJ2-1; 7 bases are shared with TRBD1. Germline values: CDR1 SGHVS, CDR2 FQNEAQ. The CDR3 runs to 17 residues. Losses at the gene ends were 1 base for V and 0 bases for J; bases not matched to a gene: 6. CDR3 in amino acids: CASSLEGQGDSYNEQFF. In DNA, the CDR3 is TGTGCCAGCAGCTTAGAGGGCCAGGGGGACTCCTACAATGAGCAGTTCTTC.

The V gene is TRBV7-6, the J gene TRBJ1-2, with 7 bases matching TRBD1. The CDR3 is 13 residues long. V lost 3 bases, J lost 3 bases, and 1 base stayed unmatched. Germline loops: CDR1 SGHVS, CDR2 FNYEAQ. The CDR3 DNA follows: TGTGCCAGCAGCTTCCAGGGGGACTATGGCTACACCTTC. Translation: CASSFQGDYGYTF.

The CDR3 DNA is TGTGCCAGCAGCTTGAGGGGTGGTGGCGAAAAACTGTTTTTT. Amino acid sequence: CASSLRGGGEKLFF. V usage is TRBV5-7 and J usage is TRBJ1-4; D possibly corresponds to TRBD1 (5 bases). TRBV5-7 is filed as an ORF, its function uncertain. The CDR3 has 14 residues. The ends were cut back, 1 base at V and 8 bases at J, with 12 bases in the middle.

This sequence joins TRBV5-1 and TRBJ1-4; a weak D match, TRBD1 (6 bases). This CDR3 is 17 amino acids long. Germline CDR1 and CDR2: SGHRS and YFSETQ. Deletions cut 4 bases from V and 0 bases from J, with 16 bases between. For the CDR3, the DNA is TGCGCCAGCAGCCCCCTACAGGGACCCGCAACTAATGAAAAACTGTTTTTT. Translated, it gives CASSPLQGPATNEKLFF.

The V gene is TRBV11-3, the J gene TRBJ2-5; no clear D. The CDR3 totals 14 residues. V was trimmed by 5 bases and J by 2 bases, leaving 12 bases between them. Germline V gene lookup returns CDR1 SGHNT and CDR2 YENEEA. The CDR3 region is CASSPTYGQETQYF. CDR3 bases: TGTGCCAGCAGCCCCACTTACGGTCAAGAGACCCAGTACTTC.

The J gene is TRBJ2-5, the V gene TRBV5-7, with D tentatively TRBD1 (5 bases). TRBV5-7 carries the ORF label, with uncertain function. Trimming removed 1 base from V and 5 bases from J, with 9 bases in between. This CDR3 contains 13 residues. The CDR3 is CASSLRGWETQYF. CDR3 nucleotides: TGTGCCAGCAGCTTGAGGGGATGGGAGACCCAGTACTTC.

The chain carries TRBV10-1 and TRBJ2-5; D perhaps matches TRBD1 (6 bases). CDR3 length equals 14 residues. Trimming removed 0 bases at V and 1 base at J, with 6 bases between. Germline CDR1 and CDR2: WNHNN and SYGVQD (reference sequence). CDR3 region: CASSESGAQETQYF. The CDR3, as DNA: TGCGCCAGCAGTGAGTCGGGGGCCCAAGAGACCCAGTACTTC.

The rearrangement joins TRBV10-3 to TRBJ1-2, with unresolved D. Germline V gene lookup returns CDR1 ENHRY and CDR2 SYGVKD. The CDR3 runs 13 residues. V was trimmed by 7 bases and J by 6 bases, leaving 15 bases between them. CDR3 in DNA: TGTGCCATCAACGACGTCCCCGGGGATGGCTACACCTTC. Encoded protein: CAINDVPGDGYTF.

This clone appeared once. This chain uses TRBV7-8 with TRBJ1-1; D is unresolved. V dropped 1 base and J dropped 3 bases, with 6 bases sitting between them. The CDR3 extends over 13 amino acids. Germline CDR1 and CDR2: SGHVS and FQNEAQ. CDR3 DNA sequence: TGTGCCAGCAGCTTAGAGCCCTACACTGAAGCTTTCTTT. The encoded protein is CASSLEPYTEAFF.